Below, 9 T cell receptor beta chains from the same sample are listed, as sequenced in a study of blood T cell repertoires in COVID-19. Profiling relied on immunoSEQ multiplex PCR, and the TCRdb table lists in-frame clones only, not all of them. The sample has about 330,000 clones; 70% to 90% are singletons. Sequencing input: PBMCs or T cells enriched from blood (not recorded which). These receptors were obtained from a woman between 25 and 40 years old who had recovered from COVID-19.

This rearrangement joins TRBV2 to TRBJ2-7; 7 bases match TRBD1. Germline CDR1 reads SNHLY; CDR2 reads FYNNEI. CDR3 size: 13 residues. With V trimmed by 6 bases and J by 4 bases, 6 bases remained unmatched. The CDR3 DNA reads as TGTGCCAGCAGGAAGGGACAGAGTTACGAGCAGTACTTC. The encoded protein is CASRKGQSYEQYF.

The chain employs TRBV7-6 and TRBJ2-7; 7 bases agree with TRBD2. The CDR3 consists of 16 residues. The V and J ends lost 5 bases and 3 bases, in that order; junction bases with no gene match: 13. The V gene's germline CDR1 is SGHVS and CDR2 FNYEAQ. In DNA, the CDR3 is TGTGCCAGCAGCGCAAGGGTAGCGACTAGCATCTACGAGCAGTACTTC. It codes for CASSARVATSIYEQYF.

The chain links TRBV2 to TRBJ1-4; tentatively, D is TRBD1 (6 bases). Germline CDR1 and CDR2: SNHLY and FYNNEI. This CDR3 region has 16 residues. Deletions cut 8 bases from V and 0 bases from J, with 16 bases between. CDR3 amino acids: CASWRTATPTNEKLFF. As DNA, the CDR3 is TGTGCCAGCTGGAGGACAGCGACTCCAACTAATGAAAAACTGTTTTTT.

V is TRBV4-1 and J is TRBJ2-2; D possibly corresponds to TRBD1 (6 bases). CDR1 and CDR2 (germline): MGHRA, YSYEKL. The V and J ends lost 5 bases and 2 bases respectively, with 12 bases between them. This CDR3 contains 15 residues. Written as DNA, the CDR3 is TGCGCCAGCAGCGCCCCAGGGGCCAACACCGGGGAGCTGTTTTTT. Encoded protein: CASSAPGANTGELFF.

CDR3 sequence reads: CASSFGQGATEAFF. The CDR3, as DNA: TGTGCCAGCAGTTTCGGACAGGGGGCCACTGAAGCTTTCTTT. The chain joins TRBV28 to TRBJ1-1; 11 nucleotides align to TRBD1. J was trimmed by 4 bases and V by 3 bases; bases with no gene match: 1. Germline values: CDR1 MDHEN, CDR2 SYDVKM. This CDR3 spans 14 amino acids.

This chain links TRBV27 with TRBJ2-2, with TRBD2 matching 8 bases. Germline V gives CDR1 MNHEY, CDR2 SMNVEV (reference sequence). This CDR3 is built from 20 residues. V lost 2 bases, J lost 5 bases, and 19 bases stayed unmatched. This chain's CDR3 is CASSLKPGGAGRSATGELFF. DNA for the CDR3: TGTGCCAGCAGTTTAAAGCCGGGGGGGGCGGGCCGGAGCGCTACCGGGGAGCTGTTTTTT.

CDR3 DNA sequence: TGCGCCAGCAGCTTGGAGGGTGGGGCTGGCACTGAAGCTTTCTTT. As protein: CASSLEGGAGTEAFF. The rearrangement uses TRBV5-1 and TRBJ1-1, with D possibly TRBD1 on 5 matching bases. The CDR3 has 15 amino acids. Germline V CDR1 and CDR2: SGHRS, YFSETQ. V shed 0 bases and J shed 4 bases, with 13 bases lying between them.

V usage is TRBV6-5 and J usage is TRBJ1-1; a possible D gene is TRBD1 (5 bases). CDR1 is MNHEY and CDR2 is SVGAGI in the germline V gene. This CDR3 region has 15 residues. V dropped 4 bases and J dropped 2 bases, with 14 bases sitting between them. CDR3 nucleotides: TGTGCCAGCAGTTTCCTGGGGCGGTCAAACACTGAAGCTTTCTTT. This codes for CASSFLGRSNTEAFF.

The rearrangement joins TRBV6-2 or TRBV6-3 to TRBJ2-7, with D possibly being TRBD2 (7 bases). Per germline, CDR1 MNHEY and CDR2 SVGEGT. Trimming removed 5 bases from V and 3 bases from J, with 20 bases in between. The length of the CDR3 is 16 residues. The CDR3 spells CASSGTTGGYLYEQYF. In DNA form, the CDR3 reads TGTGCCAGCAGTGGGACGACGGGGGGCTACCTCTACGAGCAGTACTTC.